These 28 T cell receptor beta chains came from one sample sequenced in a study of blood T cell repertoires in COVID-19. Using immunoSEQ multiplex PCR, the repertoire was profiled, and TCRdb retains in-frame clones only, with some absent. The data contain 35,000 to 45,000 clones, around 80% of them singletons. Sample: peripheral blood. These receptors all come from a man aged 65 to 85 with acute or convalescent COVID-19.

This chain joins TRBV6-5 and TRBJ1-6; unclear D gene. The V end lost 6 bases, the J end lost 5 bases, and 11 bases lay between the germline ends. Germline V gene sequence: CDR1 MNHEY, CDR2 SVGAGI. The CDR3 spans 14 residues. The CDR3 loop reads CASSSGGNNSPLHF. CDR3 DNA sequence: TGTGCCAGCAGCTCGGGAGGTAATAATTCACCCCTCCACTTT.

CDR3 residues: CTSFLNRDLSGNTIYF. Here the CDR3 DNA reads TGCACCAGCTTTCTAAACAGGGACCTCTCTGGAAACACCATATATTTT. The chain is built from TRBV1 and TRBJ1-3; TRBD1, the D gene given by the table, was not confirmed from the DNA. TRBV1 is a known pseudogene. The CDR3 extends over 16 amino acids.

The chain employs TRBV16 and TRBJ1-2, with D unresolved. The V gene lost 0 bases and the J gene lost 5 bases, with 7 bases spanning the gap. This CDR3 region has 13 residues. Per the germline V gene, CDR1 is KGHSY and CDR2 is FQNENV. CDR3: CASSQSTVYGYTF. Here the CDR3 DNA reads TGTGCCAGCAGCCAATCCACAGTGTATGGCTACACCTTC.

In its sample, this clone was seen once. The rearrangement joins TRBV5-1 to TRBJ1-1; D might be TRBD1 (6 bases). Trimming removed 2 bases at V and 4 bases at J, with 15 bases between. Germline V lookup: CDR1 SGHRS, CDR2 YFSETQ. The CDR3 contains 15 residues. The chain's CDR3 is CASSFGDRLVTEAFF. The CDR3 bases are TGCGCCAGCAGCTTCGGTGACAGGCTTGTCACTGAAGCTTTCTTT.

The chain recombines TRBV11-2 with TRBJ1-2; 8 nucleotides match TRBD1. With 5 bases clipped from V and 2 bases from J, the junction kept 4 bases outside the gene matches. In germline, CDR1 is SGHAT, CDR2 FQNNGV. The CDR3 is 14 residues long. CDR3 DNA sequence: TGTGCCAGCAGCGGGGGACAGGAAAACTATGGCTACACCTTC. This codes for CASSGGQENYGYTF.

The chain uses TRBV7-2 and TRBJ1-6; no clear D gene. V lost 2 bases and J 7 bases, leaving 15 bases between the germline ends. CDR3 length equals 16 residues. CDR1 SGHTA and CDR2 FQGNSA come from the germline V gene. The CDR3 spells CASSLTFRGRNSPLHF. The CDR3 DNA reads as TGTGCCAGCAGCTTAACGTTCCGGGGTCGGAATTCACCCCTCCACTTT.

This chain links TRBV7-2 with TRBJ1-2; D ambiguous. The V end lost 6 bases, the J end lost 1 base, and 9 bases lay between the germline ends. From germline, CDR1 is SGHTA and CDR2 FQGNSA. This CDR3 spans 13 amino acids. CDR3 nucleotides: TGTGCCAGCAGTCCCCCTCTTAACTATGGCTACACCTTC. Its translation: CASSPPLNYGYTF.

J is TRBJ1-2 and V is TRBV19, with 8 positions matching TRBD1. CDR1 and CDR2 from the germline V gene are LNHDA and SQIVND (reference sequence). J was trimmed by 4 bases and V by 10 bases; bases with no gene match: 14. The CDR3 length is 15 residues. The CDR3 DNA sequence: TGTGCCACCTCAGGACAGGGCGAGAGATTCTATGGCTACACCTTC. This gives the protein CATSGQGERFYGYTF.

V usage is TRBV5-6 and J usage is TRBJ1-5; D unresolved. The CDR3 consists of 12 residues. V shed 4 bases and J shed 6 bases, with 8 bases lying between them. Germline CDR1 is SGHDT and CDR2 is YYEEEE. CDR3 coding DNA: TGTGCCAGCAGCCGGGGTATTCAGCCCCAGCATTTT. It encodes CASSRGIQPQHF.

The V and J genes are TRBV12-3 or TRBV12-4 and TRBJ2-2, with no clear D. Trimming stripped 4 bases from V and 4 bases from J, with 7 bases between. The CDR3 is made up of 13 amino acids. The chain's CDR3 is CASSSQITGELFF. The CDR3 coding sequence is TGTGCCAGCAGTTCACAGATCACCGGGGAGCTGTTTTTT.

The rearrangement links TRBV14 to TRBJ2-5; 7 bases align to TRBD1. Germline V gene lookup returns CDR1 SGHDN and CDR2 FVKESK. The CDR3 covers 15 residues. With 4 bases clipped from V and 3 bases from J, the junction kept 8 bases outside the gene matches. The CDR3, as DNA: TGTGCCAGCAGCCTTTCGAGACAGGGAGAAGAGACCCAGTACTTC. Protein product: CASSLSRQGEETQYF.

The chain combines TRBV28 with TRBJ1-3, with TRBD1 matching over 7 bases. V shed 5 bases, J shed 4 bases, and the junction held 8 bases outside the gene matches. CDR1 and CDR2 from the germline V gene are MDHEN and SYDVKM. This CDR3 contains 15 residues. CDR3 sequence (DNA): TGTGCCAGCAGTCTCCCGACAGGGACCGGAAACACCATATATTTT. Its translation: CASSLPTGTGNTIYF.

This chain uses TRBV27 with TRBJ1-2; the D is unclear. V was shortened by 1 base and J by 0 bases, with 18 bases between the two germline ends. This CDR3 region has 18 residues. Per germline, CDR1 MNHEY and CDR2 SMNVEV (reference sequence). DNA for the CDR3: TGTGCCAGCAGTTTATTGGGCAGCCGAACCTACTCTAACTATGGCTACACCTTC. Protein: CASSLLGSRTYSNYGYTF.

The chain links TRBV5-1 to TRBJ2-1, with 7 bases matching TRBD2. The junction had 12 bases not matched to a gene; V was cut back by 0 bases and J by 0 bases. Germline CDR1 and CDR2: SGHRS and YFSETQ. This CDR3 is 19 amino acids long. CDR3: CASSLAFSSGVNSYNEQFF. The DNA for the CDR3 is TGCGCCAGCAGCTTGGCTTTCTCTAGCGGCGTCAACTCCTACAATGAGCAGTTCTTC.

V gene TRBV18 combines with J gene TRBJ1-2, with 7 nucleotides matching TRBD1. The CDR3 contains 16 residues. After removal of 3 bases from V and 2 bases from J, the junction contained 9 bases not matched to a gene. Germline lookup yields CDR1 KGHSH and CDR2 LQKENI. The CDR3 region has the DNA TGTGCCAGCTCACCCCGGGACAGTCCCCTAAACTATGGCTACACCTTC. Translating it yields CASSPRDSPLNYGYTF. Full variable domain (outside the CDR3, taken from reference TRBV18 and TRBJ1-2): NAGVMQNPRHLVRRRGQEARLRCSPMKGHSHVYWYRQLPEEGLKFMVYLQKENIIDESGMPKERFSAEFPKEGPSILRIQQVVRGDSAAYFCASSPRDSPLNYGYTFGSGTRLTVV.

V and J are TRBV29-1 and TRBJ1-1; D remains unclear. V was trimmed by 8 bases and J by 0 bases, leaving 7 bases between them. The CDR3 loop spans 11 amino acids. From germline, CDR1 is SQVTM and CDR2 ANQGSEA. The CDR3 coding sequence is TGCAGCTCTATCATGAACACTGAAGCTTTCTTT. Its translation is CSSIMNTEAFF.

The J gene is TRBJ1-3, the V gene TRBV15; TRBD1 is a possible D gene (5 bases). The CDR3 loop spans 15 amino acids. Per the germline V gene, CDR1 is LNHNV and CDR2 is YYDKDF (reference sequence). Trimming pared 11 bases from V and 1 base from J, leaving 18 bases between. CDR3 coding DNA: TGTGCCGTAAAGGCGGGGGGGTGGTCTGGAAACACCATATATTTT. Protein product: CAVKAGGWSGNTIYF.

This clone was seen more than once but under ten times. The CDR3 is CASGLPRSPQHF. CDR3 bases: TGTGCTAGTGGACTACCTCGTTCACCCCAGCATTTT. The chain is built from TRBV12-5 and TRBJ1-5; D gene ambiguous. There are 12 residues in the CDR3. Germline V lookup: CDR1 LGHNT, CDR2 FRNRAP. Trimming pared 6 bases from V and 10 bases from J, leaving 13 bases between.

The CDR3 protein is CASSVAGQLGNEKLFF. The DNA of the CDR3 is TGTGCCAGCAGCGTAGCGGGACAGCTTGGTAATGAAAAACTGTTTTTT. The chain has TRBV9 and TRBJ1-4, with 7 bases identical to TRBD1. Germline-derived CDR1 and CDR2 are SGDLS and YYNGEE. This CDR3 is built from 16 residues. With 0 bases clipped from V and 4 bases from J, the junction kept 6 bases outside the gene matches.

The J gene is TRBJ2-3, the V gene TRBV7-2; D perhaps matches TRBD2 (5 bases). This CDR3 comprises 14 residues. V was cut by 2 bases and J by 4 bases, with 10 bases left in between. The germline V gene encodes CDR1 SGHTA and CDR2 FQGNSA. CDR3 sequence (DNA): TGTGCCAGCAGCTTAAGCGCAGCGGCAGATACGCAGTATTTT. Protein sequence: CASSLSAAADTQYF.

This rearrangement joins TRBV5-4 to TRBJ1-2; TRBD1 is a possible D gene (6 bases). Deletions cut 4 bases from V and 8 bases from J, with 18 bases between. The CDR3 sequence is 14 residues long. The germline V gene encodes CDR1 SGHNT and CDR2 YYREEE (reference sequence). DNA for the CDR3: TGTGCCAGCAGCACACAGGGCTCCCCGGGGGGCTACACCTTC. It yields the protein CASSTQGSPGGYTF. Variable domain in full (rest from reference TRBV5-4 and TRBJ1-2): ETGVTQSPTHLIKTRGQQVTLRCSSQSGHNTVSWYQQALGQGPQFIFQYYREEENGRGNFPPRFSGLQFPNYSSELNVNALELDDSALYLCASSTQGSPGGYTFGSGTRLTVV.

This rearrangement joins TRBV7-6 to TRBJ2-7; TRBD2 is a possible D gene (5 bases). Germline CDR1 SGHVS, CDR2 FNYEAQ. The CDR3 covers 11 residues. Trimming took off 4 bases at V and 6 bases at J, with 7 bases between the two ends. CDR3 in DNA: TGTGCCAGCAGCTCGGGGTTCGAGCAGTACTTC. It translates to CASSSGFEQYF. Based on the CDR3 plus reference TRBV7-6 and TRBJ2-7, the full variable domain is GAGVSQSPRYKVTKRGQDVALRCDPISGHVSLYWYRQALGQGPEFLTYFNYEAQQDKSGLPNDRFSAERPEGSISTLTIQRTEQRDSAMYRCASSSGFEQYFGPGTRLTVT.

There are a few counts of this clone. In DNA form, the CDR3 reads TGTGCCAGCAGCCAAGCCCCGGACTACTACGAGCAGTACTTC. Protein product: CASSQAPDYYEQYF. This chain links TRBV4-2 with TRBJ2-7; the D gene is possibly TRBD2 (6 bases). The CDR3 spans 14 residues. Germline V CDR1 and CDR2: LGHNA, YNFKEQ. V lost 1 base, J lost 3 bases, and 10 bases lay in between.

This rearrangement joins TRBV6-1 to TRBJ1-2, with unresolved D. Per germline, CDR1 MNHNS and CDR2 SASEGT. Trimming removed 2 bases from V and 4 bases from J, with 14 bases in between. The CDR3 covers 15 residues. CDR3 DNA: TGTGCCAGCAGTGAACAGAGGAGTCTAGGCTATGGCTACACCTTC. Residues: CASSEQRSLGYGYTF.

This clone was counted only a few times. This chain joins TRBV7-9 and TRBJ2-2, with TRBD2 matching 7 bases. V gave up 5 bases and J gave up 4 bases; unmatched junction bases: 10. The CDR3 contains 16 residues. In germline, CDR1 is SEHNR, CDR2 FQNEAQ (reference sequence). This chain's CDR3 is CASSQSSGMSTGELFF. The CDR3 bases are TGTGCCAGCAGCCAGAGCAGCGGGATGAGCACCGGGGAGCTGTTTTTT.

This chain links TRBV24-1 with TRBJ2-1; the match to TRBD1 covers 7 bases. The germline CDR1 and CDR2 sequences are KGHDR and SFDVKD. V gave up 3 bases and J gave up 6 bases; unmatched junction bases: 7. This CDR3 has 15 amino acids. The CDR3 nucleotides read TGTGCCACCAGTGATGGACAGGCCTTTCCCAATGAGCAGTTCTTC. Protein: CATSDGQAFPNEQFF.

The chain joins TRBV5-1 to TRBJ1-4, with D uncertain. The CDR3 length is 13 residues. Germline V gives CDR1 SGHRS, CDR2 YFSETQ. The V gene lost 4 bases and the J gene lost 8 bases, with 12 bases spanning the gap. CDR3 bases: TGCGCCAGCAGCAGCGGACCGGTCGAAAAACTGTTTTTT. Residues: CASSSGPVEKLFF.

The V gene is TRBV11-2, the J gene TRBJ2-3; weak D call: TRBD1 (5 bases). Trimming removed 3 bases at V and 2 bases at J, with 12 bases between. Germline loops: CDR1 SGHAT, CDR2 FQNNGV. The CDR3 totals 15 residues. The CDR3 DNA follows: TGTGCCAGCAGCTTTACCCAGGGCTTCACAGATACGCAGTATTTT. Its translation: CASSFTQGFTDTQYF. Based on the CDR3 plus reference TRBV11-2 and TRBJ2-3, the full variable domain is EAGVAQSPRYKIIEKRQSVAFWCNPISGHATLYWYQQILGQGPKLLIQFQNNGVVDDSQLPKDRFSAERLKGVDSTLKIQPAKLEDSAVYLCASSFTQGFTDTQYFGPGTRLTVL.